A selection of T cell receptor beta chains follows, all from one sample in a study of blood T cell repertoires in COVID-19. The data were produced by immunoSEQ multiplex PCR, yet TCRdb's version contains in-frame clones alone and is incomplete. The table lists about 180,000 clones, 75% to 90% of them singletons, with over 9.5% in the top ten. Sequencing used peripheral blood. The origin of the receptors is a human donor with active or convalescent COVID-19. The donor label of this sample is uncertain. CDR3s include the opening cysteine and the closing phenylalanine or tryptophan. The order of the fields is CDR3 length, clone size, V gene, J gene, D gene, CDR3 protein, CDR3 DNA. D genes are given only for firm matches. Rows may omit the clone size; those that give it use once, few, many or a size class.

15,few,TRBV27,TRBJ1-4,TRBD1,CASSQTGGAYEKLFF,TGTGCCAGCAGTCAGACAGGGGGCGCATATGAAAAACTGTTTTTT
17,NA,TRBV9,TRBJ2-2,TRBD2,CASSVAGGSGVTGELFF,TGTGCCAGCAGCGTAGCGGGCGGTAGCGGGGTCACCGGGGAGCTGTTTTTT
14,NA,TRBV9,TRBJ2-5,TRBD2,CASSAVWGAGVKYF,TGTGCCAGCAGCGCCGTCTGGGGCGCGGGGGTGAAGTACTTC
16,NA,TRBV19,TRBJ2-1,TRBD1,CASSTPRGTGGNEQFF,TGTGCCAGTAGTACGCCCAGGGGAACAGGGGGCAATGAGCAGTTCTTC
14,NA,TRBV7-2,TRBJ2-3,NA,CASSLEGMADTQYF,TGTGCCAGCAGCCTAGAGGGGATGGCAGATACGCAGTATTTT
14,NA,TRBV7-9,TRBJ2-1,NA,CASSLAGVYNEQFF,TGTGCCAGCAGCTTAGCGGGAGTCTACAATGAGCAGTTCTTC
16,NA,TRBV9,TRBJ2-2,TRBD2,CASSVGSGVNTGELFF,TGTGCCAGCAGCGTAGGAAGCGGGGTGAACACCGGGGAGCTGTTTTTT
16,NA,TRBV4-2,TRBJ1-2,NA,CASSQPRLGVHLSYTF,TGTGCCAGCAGCCAACCCCGTTTAGGGGTCCACCTGAGCTACACCTTC
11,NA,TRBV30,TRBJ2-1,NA,CAWETLREQFF,TGTGCCTGGGAGACTTTACGGGAGCAGTTCTTC
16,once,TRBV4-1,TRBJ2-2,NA,CASSPGGRGRPGELFF,TGCGCCAGCAGCCCCGGGGGGAGGGGGAGGCCCGGGGAGCTGTTTTTT
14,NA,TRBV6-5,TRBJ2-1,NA,CASGKDLSYNEQFF,TGTGCCAGCGGCAAGGACTTATCCTACAATGAGCAGTTCTTC
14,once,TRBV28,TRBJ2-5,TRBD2,CASSTLAGEETQYF,TGTGCCAGCAGTACTCTAGCGGGGGAAGAGACCCAGTACTTC
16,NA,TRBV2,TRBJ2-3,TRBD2,CASSDLAGGNTDTQYF,TGTGCCAGCAGTGATCTGGCGGGGGGAAACACAGATACGCAGTATTTT
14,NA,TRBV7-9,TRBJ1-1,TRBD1,CASSLAQGAGEAFF,TGTGCCAGCAGCTTAGCACAGGGGGCGGGTGAAGCTTTCTTT
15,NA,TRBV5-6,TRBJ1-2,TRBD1,CASSWTGGDNYGYTF,TGTGCCAGCAGCTGGACAGGGGGCGATAACTATGGCTACACCTTC
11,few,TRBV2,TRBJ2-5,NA,CASTLGETQYF,TGTGCCAGCACCCTCGGTGAGACCCAGTACTTC
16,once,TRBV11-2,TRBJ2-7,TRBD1,CASSLVSGTGSREQYF,TGTGCCAGCAGCTTAGTGTCTGGGACAGGGTCTCGCGAGCAGTACTTC
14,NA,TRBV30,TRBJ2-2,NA,CALGAMRGHGELFF,TGTGCCTTGGGGGCCATGAGGGGACACGGGGAGCTGTTTTTT
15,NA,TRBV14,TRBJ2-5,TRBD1,CASSTRDRGGETQYF,TGTGCCAGCAGCACCCGGGACAGGGGAGGTGAGACCCAGTACTTC
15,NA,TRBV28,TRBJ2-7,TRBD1,CASRRGGQGLNEQYF,TGTGCCAGCAGGAGAGGGGGACAGGGGTTAAACGAGCAGTACTTC
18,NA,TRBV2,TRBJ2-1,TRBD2,CARMIGGAGTSSYNEQFF,TGTGCCAGGATGATTGGAGGGGCGGGGACTAGCTCCTACAATGAGCAGTTCTTC
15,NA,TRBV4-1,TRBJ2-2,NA,CASSQVRDMTGELFF,TGCGCCAGCAGCCAGGTCCGGGACATGACCGGGGAGCTGTTTTTT
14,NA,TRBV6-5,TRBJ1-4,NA,CASGGPTTNEKLFF,TGTGCCAGCGGAGGACCAACAACTAATGAAAAACTGTTTTTT
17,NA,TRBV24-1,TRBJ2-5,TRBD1,CATSDPPRDRGQETQYF,TGTGCCACCAGTGATCCGCCAAGGGACAGGGGGCAAGAGACCCAGTACTTC
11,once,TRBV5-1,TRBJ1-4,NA,CASIGGEKLFF,TGCGCCAGCATTGGAGGTGAAAAACTGTTTTTT
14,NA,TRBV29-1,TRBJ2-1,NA,CSVVGGGLYNEQFF,TGCAGCGTTGTAGGGGGGGGCCTCTACAATGAGCAGTTCTTC
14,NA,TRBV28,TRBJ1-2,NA,CASRGARLGYGYTF,TGTGCCAGCAGGGGGGCCAGGCTAGGGTATGGCTACACCTTC
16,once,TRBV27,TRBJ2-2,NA,CASSPGDFWGTGELFF,TGTGCCAGCAGCCCCGGGGATTTTTGGGGCACCGGGGAGCTGTTTTTT
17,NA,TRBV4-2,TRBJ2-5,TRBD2,CASSPEGAGKYQETQYF,TGTGCCAGCAGCCCAGAGGGAGCGGGGAAGTACCAAGAGACCCAGTACTTC
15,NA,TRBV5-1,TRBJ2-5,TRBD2,CASRTSGSGVETQYF,TGCGCCAGCAGAACTAGCGGGAGTGGGGTAGAGACCCAGTACTTC
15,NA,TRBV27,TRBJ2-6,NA,CASSFGMTGANVLTF,TGTGCCAGCAGTTTCGGGATGACTGGGGCCAACGTCCTGACTTTC
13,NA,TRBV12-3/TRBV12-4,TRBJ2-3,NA,CASSRPGTDTQYF,TGTGCCAGCAGTCGTCCTGGCACAGATACGCAGTATTTT
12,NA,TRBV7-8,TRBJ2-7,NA,CASSPVPYEQYF,TGTGCCAGCAGCCCAGTCCCCTACGAGCAGTACTTC
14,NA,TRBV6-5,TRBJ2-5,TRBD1,CASSDRGGQETQYF,TGTGCCAGTTCAGACAGGGGCGGCCAAGAGACCCAGTACTTC
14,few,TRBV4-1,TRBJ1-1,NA,CASSQGAADTEAFF,TGCGCCAGCAGCCAAGGCGCGGCGGACACTGAAGCTTTCTTT
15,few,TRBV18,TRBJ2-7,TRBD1,CASSPKQGSSYEQYF,TGTGCCAGCTCACCAAAACAGGGGTCTTCCTACGAGCAGTACTTC
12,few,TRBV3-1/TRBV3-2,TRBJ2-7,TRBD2,CASSPGLAEQYF,TGTGCCAGCAGCCCGGGACTAGCCGAGCAGTACTTC
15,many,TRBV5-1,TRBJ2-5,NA,CASSATGTEVETQYF,TGCGCCAGCAGCGCGACAGGGACTGAAGTCGAGACCCAGTACTTC
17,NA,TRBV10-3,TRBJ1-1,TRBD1,CAISELQGTHMNTEAFF,TGTGCCATCAGTGAGTTACAGGGGACTCACATGAACACTGAAGCTTTCTTT
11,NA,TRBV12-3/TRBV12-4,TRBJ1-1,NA,CASSWGRGSMF,NA
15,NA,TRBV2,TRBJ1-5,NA,CASSEDQGSNQPQHF,TGTGCCAGCAGTGAAGATCAGGGAAGCAATCAGCCCCAGCATTTT
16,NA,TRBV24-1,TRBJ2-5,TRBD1,CATSDLGTGSQETQYF,TGTGCCACCAGTGATTTGGGGACAGGGTCCCAAGAGACCCAGTACTTC
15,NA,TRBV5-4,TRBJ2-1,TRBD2,CASSFGGLAFNEQFF,TGTGCCAGCAGCTTCGGGGGACTAGCGTTCAATGAGCAGTTCTTC
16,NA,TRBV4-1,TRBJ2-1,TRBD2,CASSQETSGLLNEQFF,TGCGCCAGCAGCCAAGAGACTAGCGGGCTTTTGAATGAGCAGTTCTTC
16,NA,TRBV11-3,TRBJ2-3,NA,CASSRAGQSSTDTQYF,TGTGCCAGCAGCCGGGCGGGACAGTCTAGCACAGATACGCAGTATTTT
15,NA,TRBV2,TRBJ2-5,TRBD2,CASSESSGSAETQYF,TGTGCCAGCAGTGAAAGTAGCGGGTCAGCGGAGACCCAGTACTTC